Listed below are T cell receptor beta chains from one sample, sequenced in a study of PD-1 blockade in classical Hodgkin lymphoma. The protocol was immunoSEQ multiplex PCR, while the TCRdb copy is restricted to in-frame clones and leaves out a portion. Counted here are 30,000 to 40,000 clones, about 80% occurring once; the ten biggest clones make up around 17%. Sequencing was performed on peripheral blood mononuclear cells (PBMCs), taken before the second cycle of nivolumab. The receptors come from a human donor with classical Hodgkin lymphoma. The CDR3 runs from the conserved cysteine through the conserved F or W. Fields, in order: D gene, clone size, V gene, J gene, CDR3 length, CDR3 protein, CDR3 DNA. A D gene is named only where the DNA matches it firmly. The size field is filled for only some rows; it gives once, few, many or a size class.

.,.,TRBV5-1,TRBJ1-1,16,CASSYPTGRLPTEAFF,TGCGCCAGCAGCTACCCGACAGGCAGGCTCCCCACTGAAGCTTTCTTT
.,.,TRBV19,TRBJ1-1,16,CASSIDRSSMNTEAFF,TGTGCCAGTAGTATCGACAGAAGCTCCATGAACACTGAAGCTTTCTTT
.,few,TRBV9,TRBJ2-5,16,CASSVGTRTFQETQYF,TGTGCCAGCAGCGTAGGGACCAGGACTTTCCAAGAGACCCAGTACTTC
.,few,TRBV6-1,TRBJ1-4,15,CASIPGTLINEKLFF,TGTGCCAGCATTCCAGGGACGCTCATCAATGAAAAACTGTTTTTT
TRBD1,.,TRBV5-1,TRBJ2-3,15,CASSLVDRESDTQYF,TGCGCCAGCAGCTTGGTGGACAGGGAATCAGATACGCAGTATTTT
TRBD1,.,TRBV5-4,TRBJ1-2,15,CASSSPGQGTDGYTF,TGTGCCAGCAGCTCGCCGGGACAGGGTACGGATGGCTACACCTTC
.,.,TRBV4-2,TRBJ2-1,19,CASSQAAGGLGSTYNEQFF,TGTGCCAGCAGCCAAGCGGCAGGAGGTCTGGGATCGACCTACAATGAGCAGTTCTTC
.,.,TRBV30,TRBJ2-7,11,CAWSAFSEQYF,TGTGCCTGGAGCGCTTTCTCTGAGCAGTACTTC
TRBD1,once,TRBV6-1,TRBJ2-7,15,CASRGRDRVSYEQYF,TGTGCCAGCAGGGGGAGGGACAGGGTCTCCTACGAGCAGTACTTC
TRBD2,once,TRBV5-4,TRBJ2-5,14,CASSLPSGRETQYF,TGTGCCAGCAGCTTGCCTAGCGGGAGGGAGACCCAGTACTTC
TRBD1,.,TRBV6-1,TRBJ1-3,15,CASMRGRRAGNTIYF,TGTGCCAGCATGAGGGGGCGCAGGGCTGGAAACACCATATATTTT
TRBD2,.,TRBV5-6,TRBJ2-1,15,CASSPGTSGGNEQFF,TGTGCCAGCAGCCCAGGGACTAGCGGGGGCAATGAGCAGTTCTTC
.,once,TRBV7-2,TRBJ2-7,13,CASSLESGVEQYF,TGTGCCAGCAGCTTAGAATCGGGCGTCGAGCAGTACTTC
TRBD1,.,TRBV7-2,TRBJ1-2,16,CASSSDRDPIRDGYTF,TGTGCCAGCAGCTCGGACAGGGACCCCATTCGGGATGGCTACACCTTC
TRBD1,.,TRBV5-6,TRBJ1-2,14,CASSQGAFVYGYTF,TGTGCCAGCAGCCAGGGGGCTTTCGTCTATGGCTACACCTTC
.,.,TRBV6-5,TRBJ1-2,14,CATYLGTLPYGYTF,TGTGCCACCTACCTAGGGACACTACCCTATGGCTACACCTTC
.,.,TRBV11-2,TRBJ1-4,16,CASSLEAPATNEKLFF,TGTGCCAGCAGCTTAGAGGCACCTGCAACTAATGAAAAACTGTTTTTT
TRBD1,few,TRBV5-1,TRBJ2-7,16,CASGLQGPSETYEQYF,TGCGCCAGCGGGTTACAGGGGCCCTCTGAGACCTACGAGCAGTACTTC
TRBD1,.,TRBV10-3,TRBJ2-4,14,CAISESSGGNIQYF,TGTGCCATCAGTGAGTCGTCAGGGGGAAACATTCAGTACTTC
.,.,TRBV19,TRBJ1-1,13,CASSILGEAEAFF,TGTGCCAGTAGTATACTGGGGGAAGCTGAAGCTTTCTTT
.,.,TRBV10-3,TRBJ1-1,13,CAIRTGGDTEAFF,TGTGCCATCAGAACGGGGGGGGACACTGAAGCTTTCTTT
.,.,TRBV19,TRBJ1-6,15,CASSPGRLGNSPLHF,TGTGCCAGTAGTCCAGGGCGATTGGGTAATTCACCCCTCCACTTT
TRBD2,.,TRBV11-2,TRBJ2-5,16,CASSFLRTSSQETQYF,TGTGCCAGCAGCTTCCTCCGGACTAGCAGCCAAGAGACCCAGTACTTC
.,.,TRBV6-1,TRBJ2-7,11,CASSVASGQYF,TGTGCCAGCAGTGTAGCTTCGGGGCAGTACTTC
.,.,TRBV7-2,TRBJ2-1,15,CASSFDPSSYNEQFF,TGTGCCAGCAGCTTTGACCCGAGCTCCTACAATGAGCAGTTCTTC
.,few,TRBV25-1,TRBJ1-2,14,CASSWTGLNGGYTF,TGTGCCAGCAGCTGGACTGGACTGAATGGAGGCTACACCTTC
.,few,TRBV18,TRBJ2-1,11,CASSPGYEQFF,TGTGCCAGCTCACCAGGGTATGAGCAGTTCTTC
TRBD2,.,TRBV5-4,TRBJ2-1,16,CASSLPAGGGSNEQFF,TGTGCCAGCAGCTTGCCAGCGGGGGGCGGGAGCAATGAGCAGTTCTTC
.,.,TRBV27,TRBJ2-5,15,CASTPWGGGGETQYF,TGTGCCAGCACCCCGTGGGGCGGGGGCGGGGAGACCCAGTACTTC
TRBD2,few,TRBV7-2,TRBJ2-2,14,CASSLFSSGGVLFF,TGTGCCAGCAGCTTATTTAGTAGCGGGGGCGTGCTGTTTTTT
TRBD1,.,TRBV13,TRBJ2-3,16,CASSSPGQGYTDTQYF,TGTGCCAGCAGCTCGCCCGGACAGGGATACACAGATACGCAGTATTTT
TRBD1,many,TRBV6-1,TRBJ2-7,12,CATSRGTGKQYF,TGTGCCACCTCCCGGGGGACAGGGAAGCAGTACTTC
.,few,TRBV5-1,TRBJ1-1,16,CASSLTTPGGDTEAFF,TGCGCCAGCAGCTTGACAACACCCGGGGGGGACACTGAAGCTTTCTTT
.,.,TRBV7-9,TRBJ1-1,11,CAATGRAEAFF,TGTGCGGCAACAGGGAGGGCTGAAGCTTTCTTT
TRBD2,.,TRBV7-2,TRBJ2-1,16,CASSPPGLAGINEQFF,TGTGCCAGCAGCCCTCCGGGACTAGCGGGGATAAATGAGCAGTTCTTC
.,.,TRBV18,TRBJ1-6,16,CASSPDSQDLNSPLHF,TGTGCCAGCTCACCGGACAGCCAAGATTTGAATTCACCCCTCCACTTT
TRBD2,.,TRBV6-5,TRBJ2-7,14,CASSYWQVGGEQYF,TGTGCCAGCAGTTACTGGCAGGTGGGGGGGGAGCAGTACTTC
.,medium-sized,TRBV4-3,TRBJ1-2,15,CASSQGREYWVGYTF,TGCGCCAGCAGCCAAGGGAGGGAATATTGGGTTGGCTACACCTTC
.,.,TRBV5-4,TRBJ2-5,16,CASSLSVRASKETQYF,TGTGCCAGCAGCTTGTCTGTTAGGGCTTCAAAAGAGACCCAGTACTTC
TRBD2,once,TRBV4-3,TRBJ2-4,16,CASSQDPSGGKNIQYF,TGCGCCAGCAGCCAAGACCCTAGCGGTGGCAAAAACATTCAGTACTTC
.,.,TRBV5-6,TRBJ2-5,12,CASSIRQETQYF,TGTGCCAGCAGCATACGGCAAGAGACCCAGTACTTC
.,.,TRBV6-5,TRBJ2-7,11,CASSRSYEQYF,TGTGCCAGCAGTCGTTCCTACGAGCAGTACTTC